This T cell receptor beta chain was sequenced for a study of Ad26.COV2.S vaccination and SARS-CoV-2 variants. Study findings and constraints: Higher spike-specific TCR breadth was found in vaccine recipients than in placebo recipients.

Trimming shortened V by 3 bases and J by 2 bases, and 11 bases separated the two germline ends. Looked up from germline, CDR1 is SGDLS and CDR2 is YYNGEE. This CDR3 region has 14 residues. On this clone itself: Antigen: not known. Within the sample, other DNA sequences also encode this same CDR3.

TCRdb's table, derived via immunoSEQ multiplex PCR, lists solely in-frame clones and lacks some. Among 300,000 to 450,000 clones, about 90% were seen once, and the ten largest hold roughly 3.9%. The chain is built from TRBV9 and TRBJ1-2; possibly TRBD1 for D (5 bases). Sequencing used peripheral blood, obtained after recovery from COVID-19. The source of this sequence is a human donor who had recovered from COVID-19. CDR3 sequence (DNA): TGTGCCAGCAGCGCCGGCGGGGGGAACTATGGCTACACCTTC. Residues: CASSAGGGNYGYTF. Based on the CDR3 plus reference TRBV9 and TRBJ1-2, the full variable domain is DSGVTQTPKHLITATGQRVTLRCSPRSGDLSVYWYQQSLDQGLQFLIQYYNGEERAKGNILERFSAQQFPDLHSELNLSSLELGDSALYFCASSAGGGNYGYTFGSGTRLTVV.